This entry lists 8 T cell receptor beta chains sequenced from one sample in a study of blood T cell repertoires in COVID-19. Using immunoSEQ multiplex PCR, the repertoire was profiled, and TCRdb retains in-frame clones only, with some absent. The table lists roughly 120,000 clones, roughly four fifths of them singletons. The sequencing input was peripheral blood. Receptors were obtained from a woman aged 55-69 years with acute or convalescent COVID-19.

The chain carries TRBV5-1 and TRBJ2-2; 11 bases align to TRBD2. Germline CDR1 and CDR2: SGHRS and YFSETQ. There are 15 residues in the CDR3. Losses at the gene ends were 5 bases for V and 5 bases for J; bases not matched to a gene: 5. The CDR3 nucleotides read TGCGCCAGCAGTTCCGGGACTAGCGGTACCGGGGAGCTGTTTTTT. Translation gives CASSSGTSGTGELFF.

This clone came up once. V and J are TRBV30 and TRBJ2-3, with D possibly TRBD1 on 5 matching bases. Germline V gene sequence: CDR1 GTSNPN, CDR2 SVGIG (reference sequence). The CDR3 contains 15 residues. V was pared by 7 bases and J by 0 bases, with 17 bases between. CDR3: CASQGKGLSTDTQYF. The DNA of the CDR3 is TGTGCCTCCCAGGGTAAGGGCCTAAGCACAGATACGCAGTATTTT.

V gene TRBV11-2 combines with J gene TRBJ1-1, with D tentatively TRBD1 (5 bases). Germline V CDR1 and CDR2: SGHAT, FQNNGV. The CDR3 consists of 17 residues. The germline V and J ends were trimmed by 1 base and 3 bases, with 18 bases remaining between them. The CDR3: CASSLVGGKLVDTEAFF. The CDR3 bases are TGTGCCAGCAGCTTAGTCGGGGGGAAGCTGGTGGACACTGAAGCTTTCTTT.

CDR3 region: CAWSGLGETDTQYF. In DNA form, the CDR3 reads TGTGCCTGGAGTGGACTTGGCGAGACAGATACGCAGTATTTT. The chain recombines TRBV30 with TRBJ2-3; no firm D call. Looked up from germline, CDR1 is GTSNPN and CDR2 is SVGIG (reference sequence). The CDR3 extends over 14 amino acids. V lost 1 base, J lost 3 bases, and 11 bases lay in between. Full variable domain (missing parts from reference TRBV30 and TRBJ2-3): SQTIHQWPATLVQPVGSPLSLECTVEGTSNPNLYWYRQAAGRGLQLLFYSVGIGQISSEVPQNLSASRPQDRQFILSSKKLLLSDSGFYLCAWSGLGETDTQYFGPGTRLTVL.

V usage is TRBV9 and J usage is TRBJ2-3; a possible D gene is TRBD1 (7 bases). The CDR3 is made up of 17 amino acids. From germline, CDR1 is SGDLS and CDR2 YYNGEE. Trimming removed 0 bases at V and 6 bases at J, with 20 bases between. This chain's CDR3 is CASSVVVEGAGGDTQYF. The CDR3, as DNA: TGTGCCAGCAGCGTAGTCGTAGAAGGGGCAGGGGGGGATACGCAGTATTTT.

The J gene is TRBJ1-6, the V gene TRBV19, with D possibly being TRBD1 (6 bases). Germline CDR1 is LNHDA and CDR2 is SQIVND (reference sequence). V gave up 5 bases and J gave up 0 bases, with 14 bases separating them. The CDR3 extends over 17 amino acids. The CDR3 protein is CASSPIPGDSYNSPLHF. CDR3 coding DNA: TGTGCCAGTAGTCCAATCCCAGGGGACTCCTATAATTCACCCCTCCACTTT.

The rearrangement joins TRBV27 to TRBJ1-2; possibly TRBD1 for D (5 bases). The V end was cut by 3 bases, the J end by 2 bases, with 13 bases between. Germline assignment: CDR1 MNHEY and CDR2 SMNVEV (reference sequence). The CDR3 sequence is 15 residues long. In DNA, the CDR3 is TGTGCCAGCAGTTTCCCAGGGATCAGGAACTATGGCTACACCTTC. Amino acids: CASSFPGIRNYGYTF.

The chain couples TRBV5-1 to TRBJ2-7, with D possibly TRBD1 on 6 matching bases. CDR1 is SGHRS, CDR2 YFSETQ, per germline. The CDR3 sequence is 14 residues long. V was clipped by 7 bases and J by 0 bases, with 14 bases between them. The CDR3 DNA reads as TGCGCCAGCGCCCGGGACAATTACTCCTACGAGCAGTACTTC. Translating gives CASARDNYSYEQYF.